Described below is a single TCR beta chain sequence and its context. Its target is not known. This specimen belongs to a study of cytomegalovirus exposure and HLA in healthy donors. Study results and limitations: As immune exposure information, only CMV serostatus was available. Published work reported that the classifier diagnosed cytomegalovirus status with high specificity and sensitivity.

The PCR was carried out with 60 Vbeta primers and 13 Jbeta primers. Libraries were prepared by immunoSEQ multiplex PCR; TCRdb keeps only in-frame clonotypes and omits some of them. The table has 110,000 to 150,000 clones, 77% seen once. The sequence was collected from a male donor in good health and CMV-seronegative. Sequencing used PBMCs.

The CDR3 is CASSGRDNSYYGYTF. DNA of the CDR3: TGTGCCAGCAGTGGCCGGGACAATTCCTACTATGGCTACACCTTC. The rearrangement joins TRBV6-1 to TRBJ1-2, with D possibly TRBD1 on 6 matching bases. This CDR3 has 15 residues. V lost 4 bases, J lost 3 bases, and 15 bases lay in between. The germline CDR1 and CDR2 sequences are MNHNS and SASEGT.